This T cell receptor beta chain was sequenced for a study of T cell responses to AZD1222 COVID-19 vaccine. On the study more broadly: Second-dose recipients at about 4 or about 12 weeks were treated as one pooled group.

CDR1 MNHEY and CDR2 SMNVEV come from the germline V gene (reference sequence). CDR3 length: 15 amino acids. The V and J ends lost 7 bases and 3 bases, in that order; junction bases with no gene match: 6. Comments on this clone: Antigen specificity is unknown.

Generated by immunoSEQ multiplex PCR, the TCRdb table keeps only in-frame clones and is missing some. The sample comprises around 150,000 clones, around nine tenths of which are singletons, and approximately 4.8% rests with the top ten. Overall study findings and caveats: Spike-specific TCR depth and breadth grew after two AZD1222 doses. Just six people given AZD1222 tested seropositive at baseline. Researchers took repertoire samples only after the peak T cell response had come.

This sample comprised peripheral blood, obtained on day 0 of AZD1222 vaccination. This TCR derives from an adult in good health. V is TRBV27 and J is TRBJ2-1, with TRBD2 matching 10 bases. The CDR3 bases are TGTGCCAGCACCTTACTAGCGGGGAACTACAATGAGCAGTTCTTC. Its translation is CASTLLAGNYNEQFF.